The clone carrying this TCR beta chain was observed a single time. Original analysis: Reference gene primer amplification gave estimated nucleated cell counts. This table comes from immunoSEQ multiplex PCR, and its TCRdb copy is limited to in-frame clones, with some not included. V, J and clone size were drawn from that table, and D and trimming were deduced from the DNA. Counted here are just over 80,000 clones, approximately 81% occurring once; the ten biggest clones make up 44%. The data originate from a study of blood T cell repertoires in COVID-19. Background on the study: Sites across the United States, Italy and Spain contributed samples from acute and convalescent COVID-19. PBMCs, B-cell-depleted T cells, or T cells provided the cDNA or gDNA that made up the material.

The CDR3 is made up of 14 amino acids. Trimming removed 3 bases at V and 0 bases at J, with 9 bases between. Germline V gene data show CDR1 as MDHEN and CDR2 as SYDVKM. The chain links TRBV28 to TRBJ2-7; D not certain. The sequenced sample consisted of peripheral blood. The clonotype was recovered from a man older than 75 with acute or convalescent COVID-19. The CDR3 nucleotides are TGTGCCAGCAGTTTTGTGATGGCCTCCTACGAGCAGTACTTC. Translated: CASSFVMASYEQYF.